Shown below are 2 T cell receptor beta chains from a single sample sequenced in a study of OX40 agonist ivuxolimab in advanced cancers. Some clones are missing from TCRdb's copy, which holds only in-frame ones; the method was immunoSEQ multiplex PCR. The sample records 95,000 to 150,000 clones, around 93% being singletons. The sequencing used CD4+ or CD8+ T cells sorted from blood, collected in a trial of the OX40 agonist ivuxolimab. The receptor source for this set is an adult with an advanced solid tumor such as melanoma, head and neck, liver or kidney cancer.

The rearrangement uses TRBV27 and TRBJ1-4, with D unclear. This CDR3 is built from 15 residues. Trimming cost V 2 bases and J 6 bases, with 13 bases left between them. Germline CDR1 is MNHEY and CDR2 is SMNVEV (reference sequence). Here the CDR3 DNA reads TGTGCCAGCAGTTTAGCGAGTAGGTTCGATGAAAAACTGTTTTTT. Amino acids: CASSLASRFDEKLFF.

CDR3 in DNA: TGTGCCAGCATTAGCGGGGGGTCGGGAGATACGCAGTATTTT. As protein: CASISGGSGDTQYF. This rearrangement joins TRBV2 to TRBJ2-3, with 10 bases that match TRBD2. The junction had 6 bases not matched to a gene; V was cut back by 7 bases and J by 5 bases. Germline V lookup: CDR1 SNHLY, CDR2 FYNNEI. CDR3 length: 14 amino acids.